This T cell receptor (beta chain) derives from a study of neurological immune-mediated disorders. At the level of the study: Among some 35 multiple sclerosis patients, roughly 31 were relapsing-remitting and 3 were secondary progressive. General study results and limits: The expanded clones of different subjects shared no CDR3 amino acid sequences (suggesting private repertoires in all groups).

MiXCR was run by TCRdb on the 5' RACE reads, yielding one entry per CDR3 protein. This sample has 20,000 to 30,000 distinct CDR3 sequences; almost 2.5% occur once, and the top ten carry over 2%. The CDR3 totals 13 residues. CDR1 is SQVTM, CDR2 ANQGSEA, per germline. For the unsorted libraries, 2 million PBMCs stored at -80 C served as input. This clonotype came up a few times. The antigen remains unidentified. Sequence at one end of the junction differs from germline and may be a read error. The source of this sequence is a woman between 45 and 65 years old with multiple sclerosis. The V call is TRBV29-1, the J call TRBJ1-5; TRBD1 matches at 7 bases. The source material was PBMCs. The CDR3 spells CSAQTGSDQPQNF. CDR3 nucleotide sequence: TGCAGCGCCCAGACAGGGAGCGATCAGCCCCAGAATTTT.